A single TCR beta chain is shown here with its context. The source of the sample is a study of blood T cell repertoires in COVID-19. TCRdb's copy holds only in-frame clones and misses some; the assay was immunoSEQ multiplex PCR. In the table there are approximately 170,000 clones, approximately 90% of which are singletons. This TCR was recovered from a man younger than 30 with active or convalescent COVID-19. The sample comprised peripheral blood.

CDR3 protein: CASSLPTDWDRAGANVLTF. CDR3 bases: TGTGCCAGCAGCCTCCCAACTGATTGGGACAGAGCTGGGGCCAACGTCCTGACTTTC. This rearrangement joins TRBV4-2 to TRBJ2-6; TRBD1 agrees at 7 bases. CDR3 size: 19 residues. Per germline, CDR1 LGHNA and CDR2 YNFKEQ. V shed 4 bases and J 2 bases; nucleotides not matched to a gene: 14.